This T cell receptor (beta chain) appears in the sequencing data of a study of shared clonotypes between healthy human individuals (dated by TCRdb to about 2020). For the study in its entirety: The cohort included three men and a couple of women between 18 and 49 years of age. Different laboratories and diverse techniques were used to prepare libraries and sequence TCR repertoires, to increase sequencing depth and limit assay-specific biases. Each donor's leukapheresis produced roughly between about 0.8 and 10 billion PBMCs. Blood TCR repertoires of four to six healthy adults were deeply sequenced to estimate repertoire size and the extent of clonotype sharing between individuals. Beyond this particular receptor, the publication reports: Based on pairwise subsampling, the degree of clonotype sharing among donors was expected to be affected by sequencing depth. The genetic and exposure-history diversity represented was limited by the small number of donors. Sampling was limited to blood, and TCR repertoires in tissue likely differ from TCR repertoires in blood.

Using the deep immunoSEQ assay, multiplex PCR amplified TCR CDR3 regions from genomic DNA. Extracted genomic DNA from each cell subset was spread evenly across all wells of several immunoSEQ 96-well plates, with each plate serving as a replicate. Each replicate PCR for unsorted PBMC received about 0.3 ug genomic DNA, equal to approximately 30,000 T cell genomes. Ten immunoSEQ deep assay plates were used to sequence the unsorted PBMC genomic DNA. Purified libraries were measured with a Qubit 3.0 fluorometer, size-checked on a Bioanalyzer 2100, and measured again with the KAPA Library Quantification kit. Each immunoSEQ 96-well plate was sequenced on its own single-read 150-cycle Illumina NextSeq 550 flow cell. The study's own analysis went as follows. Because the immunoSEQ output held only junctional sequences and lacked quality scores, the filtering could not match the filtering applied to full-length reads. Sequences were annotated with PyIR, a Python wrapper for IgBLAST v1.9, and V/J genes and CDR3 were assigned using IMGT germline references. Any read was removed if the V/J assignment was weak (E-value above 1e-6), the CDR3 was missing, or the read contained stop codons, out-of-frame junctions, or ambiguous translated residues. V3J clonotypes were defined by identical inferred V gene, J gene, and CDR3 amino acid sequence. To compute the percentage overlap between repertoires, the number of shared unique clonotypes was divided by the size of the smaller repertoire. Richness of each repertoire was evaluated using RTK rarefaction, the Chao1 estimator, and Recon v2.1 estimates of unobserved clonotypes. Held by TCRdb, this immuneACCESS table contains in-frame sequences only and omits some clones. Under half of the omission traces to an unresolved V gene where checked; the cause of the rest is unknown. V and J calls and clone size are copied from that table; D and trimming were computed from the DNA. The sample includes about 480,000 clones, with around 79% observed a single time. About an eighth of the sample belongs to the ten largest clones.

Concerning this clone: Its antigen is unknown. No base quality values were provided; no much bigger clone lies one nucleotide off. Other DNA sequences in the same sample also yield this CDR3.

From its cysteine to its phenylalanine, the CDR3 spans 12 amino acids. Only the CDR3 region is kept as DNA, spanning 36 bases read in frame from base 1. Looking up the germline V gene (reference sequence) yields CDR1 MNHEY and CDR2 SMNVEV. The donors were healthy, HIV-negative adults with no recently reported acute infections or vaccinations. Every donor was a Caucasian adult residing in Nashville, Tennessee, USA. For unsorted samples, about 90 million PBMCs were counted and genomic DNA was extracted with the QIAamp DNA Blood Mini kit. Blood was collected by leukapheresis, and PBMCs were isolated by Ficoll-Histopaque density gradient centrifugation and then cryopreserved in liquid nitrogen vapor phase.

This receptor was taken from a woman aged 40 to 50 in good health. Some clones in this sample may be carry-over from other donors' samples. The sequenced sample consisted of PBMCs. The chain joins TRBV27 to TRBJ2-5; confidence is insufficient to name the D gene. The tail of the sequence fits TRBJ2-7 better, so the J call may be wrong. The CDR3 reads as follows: CASSSPTYEQYF. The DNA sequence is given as TGTGCCAGCAGTTCCCCCACCTACGAGCAGTACTTC.